The 7 T cell receptor beta chains below come from one sample, sequenced in a study of T cells after yellow fever vaccination. TCRdb re-derived calls from the 5' RACE reads in MiXCR, one entry per CDR3 protein. The sample holds fewer than 500,000 distinct CDR3 sequences, roughly a sixth seen once. Sequences were derived from PBMCs, sampled before the yellow fever booster vaccination. The receptors derive from a man younger than 35 who received the YFV17D yellow fever vaccine.

This clonotype occurred a few times. The V and J genes are TRBV5-1 and TRBJ2-3; no firm D call. The germline CDR1 and CDR2 sequences are SGHRS and YFSETQ. Trimming cost V 6 bases and J 5 bases, with 16 bases left between them. This CDR3 has 14 amino acids. CDR3 region: CASNPGLLGDTQYF. CDR3 sequence (DNA): TGCGCCAGCAATCCTGGATTGCTAGGAGATACGCAGTATTTT. Variable domain in full (rest from reference TRBV5-1 and TRBJ2-3): KAGVTQTPRYLIKTRGQQVTLSCSPISGHRSVSWYQQTPGQGLQFLFEYFSETQRNKGNFPGRFSGRQFSNSRSEMNVSTLELGDSALYLCASNPGLLGDTQYFGPGTRLTVL.

This clonotype was counted a few times. This chain joins TRBV12-3 or TRBV12-4 and TRBJ2-7; no firm D call. V was trimmed by 0 bases and J by 7 bases, leaving 7 bases between them. This CDR3 comprises 12 residues. The CDR3 DNA follows: TGTGCCAGCAGTTTAGCGCGGTGGGAGCAGTACTTC. It translates to CASSLARWEQYF.

This rearrangement joins TRBV5-6 to TRBJ1-2; no definite D call. V was trimmed by 0 bases and J by 1 base, leaving 10 bases between them. The CDR3 covers 15 residues. Per the germline V gene, CDR1 is SGHDT and CDR2 is YYEEEE. The CDR3 region is CASSLVERRNYGYTF. The CDR3 bases are TGTGCCAGCAGCTTGGTGGAGAGGCGTAACTATGGCTACACCTTC.

This clonotype has more than one count but fewer than ten. The gene calls are TRBV27 and TRBJ1-2; D perhaps matches TRBD1 (5 bases). The CDR3 sequence is 14 residues long. Trimming cost V 6 bases and J 2 bases, with 13 bases left between them. CDR1 and CDR2 from the germline V gene are MNHEY and SMNVEV (reference sequence). The CDR3 sequence: CASRRDGQNYGYTF. For the CDR3, the DNA is TGTGCCAGCAGGCGGGACGGCCAAAACTATGGCTACACCTTC.

This clonotype was counted only a few times. The chain employs TRBV7-2 and TRBJ2-4, with D possibly TRBD2 on 6 matching bases. Germline V CDR1 and CDR2: SGHTA, FQGNSA. Trimming took 5 bases from V and 11 from J, leaving 10 bases between them. This CDR3 has 11 residues. The CDR3 here is CASSLGEVQYF. CDR3 coding DNA: TGTGCCAGCAGCCTAGGGGAGGTTCAGTACTTC.

The genes are TRBV29-1 and TRBJ2-3; D is perhaps TRBD2 (5 bases). CDR1 and CDR2 (germline): SQVTM, ANQGSEA. This CDR3 is 14 amino acids long. CDR3 DNA: TGCACCCCGCTGGCGGCTTCCGCGGGCGATACGCAGTATTTT. This translates into CTPLAASAGDTQYF.

This clonotype came up a few times. A read error may explain this, as a much larger clone is one base away. The rearrangement links TRBV6-1 to TRBJ2-7; D perhaps matches TRBD1 (6 bases). The CDR3 sequence is 13 residues long. Germline CDR1 MNHNS, CDR2 SASEGT. V shed 6 bases and J shed 5 bases, with 14 bases lying between them. The CDR3 loop reads CASSPGQSNEQYV. In DNA, the CDR3 is TGTGCCAGCAGCCCCGGACAGTCCAACGAGCAGTACGTC.